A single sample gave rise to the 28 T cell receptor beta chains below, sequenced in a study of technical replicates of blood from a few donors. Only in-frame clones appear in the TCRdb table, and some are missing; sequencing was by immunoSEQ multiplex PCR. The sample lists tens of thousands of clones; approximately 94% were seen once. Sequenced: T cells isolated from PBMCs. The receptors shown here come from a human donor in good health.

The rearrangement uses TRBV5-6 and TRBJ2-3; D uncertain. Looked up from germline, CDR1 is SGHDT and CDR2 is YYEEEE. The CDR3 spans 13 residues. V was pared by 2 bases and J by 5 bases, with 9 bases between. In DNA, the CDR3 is TGTGCCAGCAGCTTACCCTACTTAGATACGCAGTATTTT. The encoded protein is CASSLPYLDTQYF.

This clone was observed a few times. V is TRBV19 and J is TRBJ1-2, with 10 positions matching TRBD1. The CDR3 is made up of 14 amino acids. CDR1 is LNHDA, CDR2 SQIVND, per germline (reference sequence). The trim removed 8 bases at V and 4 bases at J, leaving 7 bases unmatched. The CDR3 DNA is TGTGCCAGTGCTCGACAGGGGGCCTCCTATGGCTACACCTTC. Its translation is CASARQGASYGYTF.

The CDR3 bases are TGTGCCAGCAGGGGGACTATTACCTACAATGAGCAGTTCTTC. It specifies CASRGTITYNEQFF. The chain uses TRBV27 and TRBJ2-1; TRBD2 matches at 7 bases. The CDR3 has 14 residues. V dropped 6 bases and J dropped 2; count of bases not matched to a gene: 4. Germline V CDR1 and CDR2: MNHEY, SMNVEV (reference sequence).

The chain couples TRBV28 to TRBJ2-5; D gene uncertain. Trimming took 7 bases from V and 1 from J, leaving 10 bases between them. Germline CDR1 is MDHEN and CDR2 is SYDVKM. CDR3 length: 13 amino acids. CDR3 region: CASKIQIQETQYF. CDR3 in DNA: TGTGCCAGCAAAATACAGATCCAAGAGACCCAGTACTTC.

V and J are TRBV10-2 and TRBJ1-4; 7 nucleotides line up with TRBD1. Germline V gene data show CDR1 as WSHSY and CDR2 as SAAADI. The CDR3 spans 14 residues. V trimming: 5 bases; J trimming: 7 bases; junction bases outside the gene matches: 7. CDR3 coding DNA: TGCGCCAGCAGTTTCAACAGGGGTGGTGAAAAACTGTTTTTT. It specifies CASSFNRGGEKLFF.

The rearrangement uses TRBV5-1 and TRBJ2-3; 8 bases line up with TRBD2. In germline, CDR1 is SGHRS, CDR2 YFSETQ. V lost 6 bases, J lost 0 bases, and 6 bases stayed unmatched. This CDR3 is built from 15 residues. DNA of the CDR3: TGCGCCAGCACTATTAGCGGGACTAGCACAGATACGCAGTATTTT. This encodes CASTISGTSTDTQYF.

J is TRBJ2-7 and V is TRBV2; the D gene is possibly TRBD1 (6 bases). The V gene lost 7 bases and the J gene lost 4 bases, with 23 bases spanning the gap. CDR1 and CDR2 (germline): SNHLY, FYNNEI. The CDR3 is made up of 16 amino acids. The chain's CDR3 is CASTSMNPTGMYEQYF. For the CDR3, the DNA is TGTGCCAGCACCTCCATGAATCCTACAGGGATGTACGAGCAGTACTTC.

DNA of the CDR3: TGTGCCAGCAGCATTGGACATGGGGACACCATATATTTT. Protein sequence: CASSIGHGDTIYF. The rearrangement joins TRBV7-6 to TRBJ1-3, with D perhaps TRBD1 (5 bases). This CDR3 has 13 amino acids. Looked up from germline, CDR1 is SGHVS and CDR2 is FNYEAQ. Trimming left V 5 bases short and J 8 bases short, with 13 bases between.

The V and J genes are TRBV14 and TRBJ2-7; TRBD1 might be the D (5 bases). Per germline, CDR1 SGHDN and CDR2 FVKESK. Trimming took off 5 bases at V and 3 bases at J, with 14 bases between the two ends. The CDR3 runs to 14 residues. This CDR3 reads CASSKGQNLYEQYF. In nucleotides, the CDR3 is TGTGCCAGCAGCAAAGGACAAAACCTCTACGAGCAGTACTTC.

The CDR3 DNA is TGTGCCAGCAGTTCAACAAGAACAGGTTTAGGTTACTATGGCTACACCTTC. It specifies CASSSTRTGLGYYGYTF. This chain uses TRBV27 with TRBJ1-2; D may be TRBD1 (5 bases). Trimming stripped 4 bases from V and 3 bases from J, with 21 bases between. The germline V gene encodes CDR1 MNHEY and CDR2 SMNVEV (reference sequence). The CDR3 consists of 17 residues.

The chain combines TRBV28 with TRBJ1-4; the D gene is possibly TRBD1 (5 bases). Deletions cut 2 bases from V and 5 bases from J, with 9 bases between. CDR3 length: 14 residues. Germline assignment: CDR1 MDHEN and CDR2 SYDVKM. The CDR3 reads CASSLETENEKLFF. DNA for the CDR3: TGTGCCAGCAGTTTAGAGACAGAAAATGAAAAACTGTTTTTT.

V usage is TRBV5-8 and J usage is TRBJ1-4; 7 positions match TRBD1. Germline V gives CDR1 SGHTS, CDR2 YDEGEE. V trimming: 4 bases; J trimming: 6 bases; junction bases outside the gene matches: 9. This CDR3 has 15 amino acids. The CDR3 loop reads CASSLGRGNDEKLFF. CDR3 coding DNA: TGTGCCAGCAGCCTCGGCAGGGGGAACGATGAAAAACTGTTTTTT.

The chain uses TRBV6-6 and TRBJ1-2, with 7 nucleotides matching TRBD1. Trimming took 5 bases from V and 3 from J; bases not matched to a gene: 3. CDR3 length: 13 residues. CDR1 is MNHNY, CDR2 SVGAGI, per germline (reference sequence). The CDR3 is CASSPGTDYGYTF. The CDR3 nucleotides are TGTGCCAGCAGTCCCGGGACAGACTATGGCTACACCTTC.

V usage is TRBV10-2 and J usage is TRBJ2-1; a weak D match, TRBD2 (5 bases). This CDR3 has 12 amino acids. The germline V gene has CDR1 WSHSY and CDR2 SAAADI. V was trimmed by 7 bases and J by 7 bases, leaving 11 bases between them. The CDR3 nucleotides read TGCGCCAGCATCGCGGGCCTTAATGAGCAGTTCTTC. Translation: CASIAGLNEQFF.

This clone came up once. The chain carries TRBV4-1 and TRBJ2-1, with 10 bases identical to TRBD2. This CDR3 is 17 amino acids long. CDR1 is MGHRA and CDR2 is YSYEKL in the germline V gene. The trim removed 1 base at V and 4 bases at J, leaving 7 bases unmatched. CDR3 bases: TGCGCCAGCAGCCAAGGCCCCGGGACTAGCGTGTACAATGAGCAGTTCTTC. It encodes CASSQGPGTSVYNEQFF.

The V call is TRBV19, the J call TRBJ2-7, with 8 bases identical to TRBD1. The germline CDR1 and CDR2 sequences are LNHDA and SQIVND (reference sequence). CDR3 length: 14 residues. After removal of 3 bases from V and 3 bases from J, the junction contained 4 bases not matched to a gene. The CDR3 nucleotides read TGTGCCAGTAGTATCCAGGGACAGGACTACGAGCAGTACTTC. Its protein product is CASSIQGQDYEQYF.

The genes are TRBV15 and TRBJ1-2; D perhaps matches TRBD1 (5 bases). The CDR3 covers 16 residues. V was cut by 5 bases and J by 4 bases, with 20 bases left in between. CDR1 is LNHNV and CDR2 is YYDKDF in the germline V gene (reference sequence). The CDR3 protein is CATSLRTPLLPYGYTF. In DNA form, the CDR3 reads TGTGCCACCAGCTTGAGGACACCACTCCTTCCCTATGGCTACACCTTC. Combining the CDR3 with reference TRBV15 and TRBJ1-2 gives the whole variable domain DAMVIQNPRYQVTQFGKPVTLSCSQTLNHNVMYWYQQKSSQAPKLLFHYYDKDFNNEADTPDNFQSRRPNTSFCFLDIRSPGLGDTAMYLCATSLRTPLLPYGYTFGSGTRLTVV.

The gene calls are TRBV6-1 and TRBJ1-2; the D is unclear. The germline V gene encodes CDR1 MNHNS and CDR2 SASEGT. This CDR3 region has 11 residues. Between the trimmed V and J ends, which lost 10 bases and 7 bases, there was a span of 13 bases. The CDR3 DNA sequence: TGTGCCACCTTTCTCAGAGGTGGCTACACCTTC. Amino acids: CATFLRGGYTF.

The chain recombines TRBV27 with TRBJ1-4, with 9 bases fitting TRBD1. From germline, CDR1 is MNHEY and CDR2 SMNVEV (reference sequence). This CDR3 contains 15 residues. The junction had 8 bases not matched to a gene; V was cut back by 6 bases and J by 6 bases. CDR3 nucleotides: TGTGCCAGCAGCTCCCCGACAGGGGGGGATGAAAAACTGTTTTTT. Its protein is CASSSPTGGDEKLFF.

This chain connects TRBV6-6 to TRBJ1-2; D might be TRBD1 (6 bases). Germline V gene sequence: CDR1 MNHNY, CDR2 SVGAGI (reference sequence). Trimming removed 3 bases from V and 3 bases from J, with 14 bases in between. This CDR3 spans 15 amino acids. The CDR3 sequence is CASSYDSGADYGYTF. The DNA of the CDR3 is TGTGCCAGCAGTTATGATTCAGGGGCCGACTATGGCTACACCTTC.

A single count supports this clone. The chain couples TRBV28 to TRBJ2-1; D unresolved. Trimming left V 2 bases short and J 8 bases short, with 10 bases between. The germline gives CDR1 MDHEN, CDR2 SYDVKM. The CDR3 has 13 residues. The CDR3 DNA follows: TGTGCCAGCAGTTTAGTCTTTACGGATGAGCAGTTCTTC. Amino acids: CASSLVFTDEQFF. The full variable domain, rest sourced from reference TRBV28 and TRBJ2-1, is DVKVTQSSRYLVKRTGEKVFLECVQDMDHENMFWYRQDPGLGLRLIYFSYDVKMKEKGDIPEGYSVSREKKERFSLILESASTNQTSMYLCASSLVFTDEQFFGPGTRLTVL.

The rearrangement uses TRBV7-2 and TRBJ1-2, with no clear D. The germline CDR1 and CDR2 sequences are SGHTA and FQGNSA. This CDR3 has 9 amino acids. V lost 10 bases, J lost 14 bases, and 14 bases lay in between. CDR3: CAKHCSGTF. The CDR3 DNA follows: TGTGCCAAACACTGTTCGGGAACCTTC.

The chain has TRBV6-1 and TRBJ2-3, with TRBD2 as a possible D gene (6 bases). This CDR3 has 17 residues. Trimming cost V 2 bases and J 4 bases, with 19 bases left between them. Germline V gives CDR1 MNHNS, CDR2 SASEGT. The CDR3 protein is CASSEMGREWEPDTQYF. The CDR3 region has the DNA TGTGCCAGCAGTGAAATGGGTCGGGAGTGGGAGCCAGATACGCAGTATTTT.

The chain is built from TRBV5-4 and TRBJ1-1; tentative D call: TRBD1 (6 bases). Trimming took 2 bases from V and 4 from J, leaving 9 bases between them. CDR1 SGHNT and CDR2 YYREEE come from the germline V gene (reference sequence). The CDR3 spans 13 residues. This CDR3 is CASSFSGVTEAFF. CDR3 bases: TGTGCCAGCAGCTTTTCAGGGGTCACTGAAGCTTTCTTT.

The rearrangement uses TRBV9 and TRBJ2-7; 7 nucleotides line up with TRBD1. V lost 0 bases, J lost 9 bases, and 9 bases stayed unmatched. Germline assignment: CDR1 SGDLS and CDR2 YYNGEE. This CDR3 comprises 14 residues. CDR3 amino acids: CASSVAGTEVRQYF. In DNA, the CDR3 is TGTGCCAGCAGCGTAGCGGGGACAGAGGTTCGGCAGTACTTC.

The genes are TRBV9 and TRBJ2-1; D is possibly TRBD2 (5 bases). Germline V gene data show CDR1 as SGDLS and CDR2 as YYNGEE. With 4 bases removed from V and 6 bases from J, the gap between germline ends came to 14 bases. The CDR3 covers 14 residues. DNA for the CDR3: TGTGCCAGCAGCCTTAGTGGGAGTTTCAATGAGCAGTTCTTC. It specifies CASSLSGSFNEQFF.

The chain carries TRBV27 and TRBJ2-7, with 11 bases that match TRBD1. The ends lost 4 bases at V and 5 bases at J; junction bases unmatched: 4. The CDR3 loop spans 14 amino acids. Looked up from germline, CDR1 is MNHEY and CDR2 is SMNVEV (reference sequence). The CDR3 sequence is CASSSPDRGHEQYF. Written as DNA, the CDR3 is TGTGCCAGCAGTTCCCCGGACAGGGGGCACGAGCAGTACTTC.

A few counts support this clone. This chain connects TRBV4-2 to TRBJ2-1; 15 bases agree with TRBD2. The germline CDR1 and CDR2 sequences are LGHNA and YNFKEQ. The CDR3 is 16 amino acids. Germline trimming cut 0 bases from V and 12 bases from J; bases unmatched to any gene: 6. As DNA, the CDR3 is TGTGCCAGCAGCCAAGATAGGACTAGCGGGAGGGGTGTGCAGTTCTTC. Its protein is CASSQDRTSGRGVQFF.